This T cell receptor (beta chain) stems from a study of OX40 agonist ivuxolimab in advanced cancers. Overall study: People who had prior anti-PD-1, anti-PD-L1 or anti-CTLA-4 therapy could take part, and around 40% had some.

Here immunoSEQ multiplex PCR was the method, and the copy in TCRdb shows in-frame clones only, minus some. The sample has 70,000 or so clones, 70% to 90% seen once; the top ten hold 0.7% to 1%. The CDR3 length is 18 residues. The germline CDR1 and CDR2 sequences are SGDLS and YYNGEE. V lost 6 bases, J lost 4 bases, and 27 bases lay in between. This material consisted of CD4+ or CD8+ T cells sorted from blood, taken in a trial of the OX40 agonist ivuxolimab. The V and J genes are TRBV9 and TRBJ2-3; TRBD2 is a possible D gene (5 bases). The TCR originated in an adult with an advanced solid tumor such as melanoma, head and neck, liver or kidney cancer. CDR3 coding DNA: TGTGCCAGCACCGTGGGCGTGGCTCGGGGTATTTGGGCAGATACGCAGTATTTT. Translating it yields CASTVGVARGIWADTQYF.